This T cell receptor beta chain was profiled in a study of post-analysis software for immune sequencing data. Study-level background: Courses of disease covered relapsing-remitting, secondary progressive and progressive-relapsing multiple sclerosis. Study-wide results and caveats: F measure showed strong co-clustering of same-batch samples. TRBV segments more frequent in patients than in controls numbered several and included TRBV5-6, TRBV5-1 and TRBV20-1.

The library was made from cDNA and included unique molecular identifiers. T cells numbering about 0.95 to 10 million gave rise to some 520,000 cDNA molecules. Each CDR3 protein gets one entry after TCRdb re-called the PCR reads with MiXCR. The repertoire holds about 430,000 distinct CDR3 sequences, with 30% to 45% as singletons. J lost 2 bases, V lost 2 bases, and 5 bases had no gene match. Germline V lookup: CDR1 DFQATT, CDR2 SNEGSKA (reference sequence). The CDR3 length is 14 residues. Note on this clonotype: Its antigen is not known.

The chain is built from TRBV20-1 and TRBJ2-5; 7 bases map to TRBD2. The clonotype comes from a girl aged 2 to 10 with multiple sclerosis. Source material: blood. CDR3 sequence reads: CSARMGGTQETQYF. In nucleotides, the CDR3 is TGCAGTGCTAGAATGGGGGGGACTCAAGAGACCCAGTACTTC.